This TCR beta chain originates from a study of T cell responses to AZD1222 COVID-19 vaccine. Some clones are missing from TCRdb's copy, which holds only in-frame ones; the method was immunoSEQ multiplex PCR. This table has over 85,000 clones, 70% to 90% appearing once. General study points: Spike-specific TCRs gained breadth and depth after people received two AZD1222 doses. Repertoires were obtained solely post-peak T cell response. The sample set comprised mostly white British donors with more females, and clonal diversity was possibly underestimated. Seropositive status at baseline applied to only five or six AZD1222 recipients.

V gave up 0 bases and J gave up 1 base; unmatched junction bases: 1. The CDR3 spans 15 residues. Germline V gene data show CDR1 as SGHTA and CDR2 as FQGTGA. Notes on this clone: The antigen is undetermined.

This specimen was peripheral blood, taken on day 0 of AZD1222 vaccination. This receptor was taken from an adult in good health. The chain links TRBV7-3 to TRBJ1-1, with TRBD1 matching 8 bases. CDR3 in amino acids: CASSLTRGPNTEAFF. DNA of the CDR3: TGTGCCAGCAGCTTAACCAGGGGGCCGAACACTGAAGCTTTCTTT. The variable domain in full, completed from reference TRBV7-3 and TRBJ1-1, reads GAGVSQTPSNKVTEKGKYVELRCDPISGHTALYWYRQSLGQGPEFLIYFQGTGAADDSGLPNDRFFAVRPEGSVSTLKIQRTERGDSAVYLCASSLTRGPNTEAFFGQGTRLTVV.